This T cell receptor (beta chain) is from a study of vaccination and CD4 T cells after COVID-19. Study-wide background: Two doses of either BNT162b2 or mRNA-1273 vaccine went to participants.

Per the germline V gene, CDR1 is SGHVS and CDR2 is FQNEAQ. The CDR3 is made up of 18 amino acids. Trimming took 3 bases from V and 1 from J, leaving 20 bases between them. Documented treatment: roughly 11-day PBMC culture with coronavirus spike peptide pools or control peptides (ViraFEST assay). Researchers collected the unexposed donor's CD4+ T cells before the COVID-19 pandemic (2011-2018). T cells were expanded with peptide pools, and expanded clonotypes were identified by TCR sequencing. With the Oncomine TCR Beta short-read assay, DNA from cultured CD4+ T cells was sequenced. The genomic DNA was obtained from cultured CD4+ T cells by extraction with the QIAamp micro DNA kit. Using its own MiXCR run on the PCR reads, TCRdb lists one record per CDR3 protein. The profile shows over 7,500 distinct CDR3 sequences, less than 45% of them singletons. Comments on this clonotype: No antigen is known for it.

V gene TRBV7-8 combines with J gene TRBJ2-3; D is tentatively TRBD1 or TRBD2 (5 bases each). The receptor's source is a human donor in good health. Sequencing input: CD4+ T cells from blood, cultured in vitro. This CDR3 reads CASSLVQRGISGTDTQYF. CDR3 bases: TGTGCCAGCAGCTTGGTTCAGAGGGGTATCTCTGGCACAGATACGCAGTATTTT.